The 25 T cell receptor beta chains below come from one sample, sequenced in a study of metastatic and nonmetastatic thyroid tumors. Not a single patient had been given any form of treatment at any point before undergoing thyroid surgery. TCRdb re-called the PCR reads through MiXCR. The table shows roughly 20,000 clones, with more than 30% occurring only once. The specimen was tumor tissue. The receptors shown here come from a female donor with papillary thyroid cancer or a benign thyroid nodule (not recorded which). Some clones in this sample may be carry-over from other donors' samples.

The CDR3, as DNA: TGTGCCAGCAGCCCAAGCCCTACAGGAAGAGGAGCCGAGCAGTACTTC. The encoded protein is CASSPSPTGRGAEQYF. This chain connects TRBV5-6 to TRBJ2-7, with D perhaps TRBD1 (5 bases). The CDR3 consists of 16 residues. V shed 4 bases and J shed 6 bases, with 23 bases lying between them. Per germline, CDR1 SGHDT and CDR2 YYEEEE. The full variable domain, with the rest looked up from reference TRBV5-6 and TRBJ2-7, is DAGVTQSPTHLIKTRGQQVTLRCSPKSGHDTVSWYQQALGQGPQFIFQYYEEEERQRGNFPDRFSGHQFPNYSSELNVNALLLGDSALYLCASSPSPTGRGAEQYFGPGTRLTVT.

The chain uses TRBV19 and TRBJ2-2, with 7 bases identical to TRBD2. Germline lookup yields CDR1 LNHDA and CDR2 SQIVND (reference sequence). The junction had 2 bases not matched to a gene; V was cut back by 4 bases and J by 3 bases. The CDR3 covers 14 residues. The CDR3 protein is CASSTGLYTGELFF. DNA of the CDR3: TGTGCCAGTAGTACGGGACTATACACCGGGGAGCTGTTTTTT.

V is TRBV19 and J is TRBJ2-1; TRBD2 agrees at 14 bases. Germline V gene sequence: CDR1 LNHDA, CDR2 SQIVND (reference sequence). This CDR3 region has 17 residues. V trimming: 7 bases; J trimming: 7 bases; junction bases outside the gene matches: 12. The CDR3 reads CASMDPRLAGGGNEQFF. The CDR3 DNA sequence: TGTGCCAGTATGGACCCCAGACTAGCGGGAGGGGGGAATGAGCAGTTCTTC.

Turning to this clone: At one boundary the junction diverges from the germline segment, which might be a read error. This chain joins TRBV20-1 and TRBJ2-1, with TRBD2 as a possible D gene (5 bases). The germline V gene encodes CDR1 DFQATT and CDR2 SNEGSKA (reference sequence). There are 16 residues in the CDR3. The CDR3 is CSARELRESSYNDQFF. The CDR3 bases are TGCAGTGCTAGAGAGCTGAGGGAGAGCTCCTACAATGATCAGTTCTTC.

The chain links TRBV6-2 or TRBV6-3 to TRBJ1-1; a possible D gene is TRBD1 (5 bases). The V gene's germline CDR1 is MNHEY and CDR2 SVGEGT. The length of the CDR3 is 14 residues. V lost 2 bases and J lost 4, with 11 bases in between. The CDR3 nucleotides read TGTGCCAGCAGTTACGCAGGGTCAACCACTGAAGCTTTCTTT. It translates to CASSYAGSTTEAFF.

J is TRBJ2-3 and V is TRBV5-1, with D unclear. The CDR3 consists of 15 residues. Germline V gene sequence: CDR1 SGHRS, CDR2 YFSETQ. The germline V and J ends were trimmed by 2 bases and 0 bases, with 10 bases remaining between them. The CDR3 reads CASSLPEPSTDTQYF. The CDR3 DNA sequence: TGCGCCAGCAGCTTACCGGAACCCAGCACAGATACGCAGTATTTT.

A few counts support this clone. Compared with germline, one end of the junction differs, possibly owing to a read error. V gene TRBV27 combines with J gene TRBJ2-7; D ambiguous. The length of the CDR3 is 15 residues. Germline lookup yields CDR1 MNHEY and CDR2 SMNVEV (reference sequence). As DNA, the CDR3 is TGTGTCAGCAGTTTATCGGTACAGAGCTCCTACGAGCAGTACTTC. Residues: CVSSLSVQSSYEQYF.

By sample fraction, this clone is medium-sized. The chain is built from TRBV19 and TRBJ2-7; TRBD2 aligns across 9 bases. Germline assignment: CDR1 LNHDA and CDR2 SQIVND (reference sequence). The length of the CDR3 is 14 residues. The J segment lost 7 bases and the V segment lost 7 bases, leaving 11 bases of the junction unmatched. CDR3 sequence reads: CASTLDSGRGEQYF. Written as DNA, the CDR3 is TGTGCCAGTACCCTGGATAGCGGGAGAGGTGAGCAGTACTTC. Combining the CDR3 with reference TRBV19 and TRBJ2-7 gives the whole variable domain DGGITQSPKYLFRKEGQNVTLSCEQNLNHDAMYWYRQDPGQGLRLIYYSQIVNDFQKGDIAEGYSVSREKKESFPLTVTSAQKNPTAFYLCASTLDSGRGEQYFGPGTRLTVT.

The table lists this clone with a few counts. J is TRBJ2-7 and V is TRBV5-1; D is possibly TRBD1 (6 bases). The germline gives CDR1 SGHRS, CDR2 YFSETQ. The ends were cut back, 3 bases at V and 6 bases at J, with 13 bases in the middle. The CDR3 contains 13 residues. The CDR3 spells CASSSLTGREQYF. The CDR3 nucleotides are TGCGCCAGCAGCTCGCTGACAGGTCGCGAGCAGTACTTC.

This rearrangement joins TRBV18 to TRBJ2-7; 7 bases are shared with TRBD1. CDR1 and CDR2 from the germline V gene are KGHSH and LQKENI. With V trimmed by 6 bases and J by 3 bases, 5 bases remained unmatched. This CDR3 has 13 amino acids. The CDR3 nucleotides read TGTGCCAGCTCCCCCCGACAGGGCTACGAGCAGTACTTC. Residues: CASSPRQGYEQYF.

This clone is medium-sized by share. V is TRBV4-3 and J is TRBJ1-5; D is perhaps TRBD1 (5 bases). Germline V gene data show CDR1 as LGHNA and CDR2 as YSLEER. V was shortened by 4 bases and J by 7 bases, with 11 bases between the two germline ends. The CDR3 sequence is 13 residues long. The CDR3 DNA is TGCGCCAGCAGCCCTGGGGGGGGACAGCCCCAGCATTTT. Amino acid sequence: CASSPGGGQPQHF.

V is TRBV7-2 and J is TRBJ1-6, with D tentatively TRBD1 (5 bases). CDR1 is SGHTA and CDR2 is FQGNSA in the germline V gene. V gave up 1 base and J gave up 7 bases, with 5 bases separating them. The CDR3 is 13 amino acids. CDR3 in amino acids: CASSLGTNSPLHF. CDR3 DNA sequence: TGTGCCAGCAGCTTAGGGACAAATTCACCCCTCCACTTT.

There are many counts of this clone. This chain's CDR3 is CASSPTPADTQYF. CDR3 nucleotide sequence: TGTGCCAGCTCACCGACACCGGCAGATACGCAGTATTTT. This sequence joins TRBV18 and TRBJ2-3; D is undetermined. Germline V gives CDR1 KGHSH, CDR2 LQKENI. Trimming stripped 3 bases from V and 4 bases from J, with 8 bases between. CDR3 length: 13 amino acids.

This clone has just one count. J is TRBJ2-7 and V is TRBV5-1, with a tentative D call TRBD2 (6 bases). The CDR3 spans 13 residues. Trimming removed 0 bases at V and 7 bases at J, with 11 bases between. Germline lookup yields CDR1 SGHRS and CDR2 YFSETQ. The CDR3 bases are TGCGCCAGCAGCTTGGGCCAGGGAGGAGAGCAGTACTTC. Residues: CASSLGQGGEQYF.

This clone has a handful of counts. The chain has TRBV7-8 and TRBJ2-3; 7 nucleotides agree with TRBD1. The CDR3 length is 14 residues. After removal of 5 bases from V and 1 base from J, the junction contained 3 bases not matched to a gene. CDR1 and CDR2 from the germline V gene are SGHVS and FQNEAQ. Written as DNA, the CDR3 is TGTGCCAGCAGCGACACAGGGGGCACAGATACGCAGTATTTT. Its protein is CASSDTGGTDTQYF.

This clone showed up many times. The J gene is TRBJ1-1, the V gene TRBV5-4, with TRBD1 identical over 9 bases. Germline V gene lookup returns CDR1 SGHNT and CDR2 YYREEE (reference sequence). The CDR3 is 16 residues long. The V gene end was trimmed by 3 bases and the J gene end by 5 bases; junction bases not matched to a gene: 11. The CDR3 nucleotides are TGTGCCAGCAGCTCGGCAAACAGGGGGCGCCGGACTGAAGCTTTCTTT. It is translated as CASSSANRGRRTEAFF.

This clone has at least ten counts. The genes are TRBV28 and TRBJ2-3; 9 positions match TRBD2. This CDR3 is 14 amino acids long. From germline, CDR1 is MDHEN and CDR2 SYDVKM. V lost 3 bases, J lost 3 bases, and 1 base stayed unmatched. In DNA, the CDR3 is TGTGCCAGCAGTTTTCTAGCGGGGACAGATACGCAGTATTTT. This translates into CASSFLAGTDTQYF. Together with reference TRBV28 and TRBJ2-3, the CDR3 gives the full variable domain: DVKVTQSSRYLVKRTGEKVFLECVQDMDHENMFWYRQDPGLGLRLIYFSYDVKMKEKGDIPEGYSVSREKKERFSLILESASTNQTSMYLCASSFLAGTDTQYFGPGTRLTVL.

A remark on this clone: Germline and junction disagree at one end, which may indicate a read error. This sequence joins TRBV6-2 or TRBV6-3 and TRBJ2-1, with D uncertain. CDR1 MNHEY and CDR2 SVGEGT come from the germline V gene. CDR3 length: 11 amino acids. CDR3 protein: CASSNSREQFF. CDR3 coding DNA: TGTGCCAGCAGTAACTCAAGGGAGCAGTTCTTC.

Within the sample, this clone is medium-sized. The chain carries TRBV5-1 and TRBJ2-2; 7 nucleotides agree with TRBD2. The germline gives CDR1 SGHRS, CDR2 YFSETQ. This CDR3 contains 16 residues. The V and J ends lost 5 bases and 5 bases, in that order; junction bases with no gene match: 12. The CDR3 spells CASRPTGGAGTGELFF. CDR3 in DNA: TGCGCCAGCAGGCCAACGGGAGGTGCAGGGACCGGGGAGCTGTTTTTT.

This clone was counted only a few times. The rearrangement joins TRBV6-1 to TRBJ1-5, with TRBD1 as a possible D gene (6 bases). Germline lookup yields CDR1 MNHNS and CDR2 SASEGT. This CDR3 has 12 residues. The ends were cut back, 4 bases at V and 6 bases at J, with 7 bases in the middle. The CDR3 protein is CASSAGAQPQHF. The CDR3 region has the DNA TGTGCCAGCAGTGCAGGGGCTCAGCCCCAGCATTTT.

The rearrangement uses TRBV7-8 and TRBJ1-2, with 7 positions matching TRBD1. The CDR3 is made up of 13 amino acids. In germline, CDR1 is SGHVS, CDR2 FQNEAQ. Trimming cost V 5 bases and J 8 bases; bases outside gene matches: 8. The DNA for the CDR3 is TGTGCCAGCAGCAAGACAGGGTCGGAGGGCTACACCTTC. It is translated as CASSKTGSEGYTF.

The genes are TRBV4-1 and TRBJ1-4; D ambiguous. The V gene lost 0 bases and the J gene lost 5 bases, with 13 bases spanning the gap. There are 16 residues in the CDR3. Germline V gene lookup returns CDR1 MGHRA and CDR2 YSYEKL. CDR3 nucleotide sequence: TGCGCCAGCAGCCAAGATATCTACCGCTTAAATGAAAAACTGTTTTTT. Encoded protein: CASSQDIYRLNEKLFF.

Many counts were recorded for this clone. The DNA for the CDR3 is TGCAGTTCTCAGCGGGCCCTCGGGGGAACAGATACGCAGTATTTT. This translates into CSSQRALGGTDTQYF. V gene TRBV20-1 combines with J gene TRBJ2-3, with D tentatively TRBD2 (6 bases). The CDR3 spans 15 residues. V was clipped by 8 bases and J by 3 bases, with 21 bases between them. Germline CDR1 reads DFQATT; CDR2 reads SNEGSKA (reference sequence).

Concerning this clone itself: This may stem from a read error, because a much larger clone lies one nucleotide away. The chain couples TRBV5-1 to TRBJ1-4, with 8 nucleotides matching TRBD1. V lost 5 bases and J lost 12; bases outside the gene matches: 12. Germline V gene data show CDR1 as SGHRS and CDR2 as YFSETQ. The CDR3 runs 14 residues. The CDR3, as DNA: TGCGCCAGCAGGGGTAGGACAGGGAGTCAAGAACTGTTTTTT. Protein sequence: CASRGRTGSQELFF.

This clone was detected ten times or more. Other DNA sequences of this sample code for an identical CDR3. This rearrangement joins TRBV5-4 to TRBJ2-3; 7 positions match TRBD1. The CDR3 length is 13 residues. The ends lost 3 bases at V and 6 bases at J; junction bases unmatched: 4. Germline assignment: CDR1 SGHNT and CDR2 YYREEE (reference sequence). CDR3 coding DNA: TGTGCCAGCAGCTCCAAGACAGGGGATACGCAGTATTTT. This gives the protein CASSSKTGDTQYF.